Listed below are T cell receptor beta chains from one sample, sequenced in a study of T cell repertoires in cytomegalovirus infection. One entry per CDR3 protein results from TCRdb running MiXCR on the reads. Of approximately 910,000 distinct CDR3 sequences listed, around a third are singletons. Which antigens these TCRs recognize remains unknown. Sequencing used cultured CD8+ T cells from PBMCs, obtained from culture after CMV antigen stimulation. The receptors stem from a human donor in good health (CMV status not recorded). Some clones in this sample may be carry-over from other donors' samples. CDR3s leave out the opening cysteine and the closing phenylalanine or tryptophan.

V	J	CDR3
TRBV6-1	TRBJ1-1	ASSDNGVNTEAF
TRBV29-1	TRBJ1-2	SAQPRDGFIGYT
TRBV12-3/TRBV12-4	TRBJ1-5	ASSLSRGAQPQH
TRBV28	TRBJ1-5	ASSLSHTGFLQPQH
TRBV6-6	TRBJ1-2	ASRDSWGYGYT
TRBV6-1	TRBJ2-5	ASSEAGKETQY
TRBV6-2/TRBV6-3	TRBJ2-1	ASSYTYRANEQF
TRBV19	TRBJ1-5	ASSISWRVGPEDQPQH
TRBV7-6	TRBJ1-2	ASSDGQGASYGYT
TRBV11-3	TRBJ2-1	ASSLDWSNEQF
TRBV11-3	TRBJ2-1	VSSFRRGNEQF
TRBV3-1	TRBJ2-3	ASSQPGQGVGDTQY
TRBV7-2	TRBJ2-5	ASSSSGGAVETQY
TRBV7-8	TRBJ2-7	ASSTGLANYEQY
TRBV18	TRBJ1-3	ASSPPGTGNTIY
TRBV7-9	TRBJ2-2	ASSPQGSRNTGELF
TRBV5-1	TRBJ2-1	TSSSTQAREQF
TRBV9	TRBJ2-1	ASSMTSGGAIDEQF
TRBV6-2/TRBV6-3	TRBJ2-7	ASTQILTGGFDEQY
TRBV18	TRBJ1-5	ASSLRTGFESSNQPQH
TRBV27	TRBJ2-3	ASSLILQSTDTQY
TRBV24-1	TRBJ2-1	ATKQGSHNEQF